A single sample is the source of the 25 T cell receptor beta chains below, sequenced in a study of blood T cell repertoires in COVID-19. The protocol was immunoSEQ multiplex PCR, while the TCRdb copy is restricted to in-frame clones and leaves out a portion. The table lists some 290,000 clones, roughly 89% of them singletons. The specimen was peripheral blood. The receptor set was obtained from a woman in her thirties or forties with COVID-19, enrolled during active disease.

The chain couples TRBV18 to TRBJ2-7, with a possible D match to TRBD2 (5 bases). Trimming shortened V by 3 bases and J by 1 base, and 10 bases separated the two germline ends. The CDR3 covers 14 residues. CDR1 and CDR2 from the germline V gene are KGHSH and LQKENI. CDR3 DNA: TGTGCCAGCTCACCTTCGGGAAGTTCCTACGAGCAGTACTTC. It yields the protein CASSPSGSSYEQYF.

This sequence joins TRBV7-9 and TRBJ1-4; D gene unclear. Germline CDR1 is SEHNR and CDR2 is FQNEAQ (reference sequence). V was trimmed by 5 bases and J by 6 bases, leaving 16 bases between them. The CDR3 loop spans 15 amino acids. DNA of the CDR3: TGTGCCAGCAGCCTCGAACAGACCCCCCATGAAAAACTGTTTTTT. This gives the protein CASSLEQTPHEKLFF.

The J gene is TRBJ1-1, the V gene TRBV28; TRBD1 matches at 9 bases. The germline CDR1 and CDR2 sequences are MDHEN and SYDVKM. The CDR3 has 12 residues. With V trimmed by 7 bases and J by 9 bases, 6 bases remained unmatched. CDR3 nucleotides: TGTGCCAGCAACCGGACAGGGGTGAAAGCTTTCTTT. Translation gives CASNRTGVKAFF.

This chain connects TRBV6-2 or TRBV6-3 to TRBJ1-2, with 7 bases lining up with TRBD1. V trimming: 4 bases; J trimming: 4 bases; junction bases outside the gene matches: 6. The germline V gene encodes CDR1 MNHEY and CDR2 SVGEGT. This CDR3 has 14 amino acids. The CDR3 spells CASSLQGQVYGYTF. As DNA, the CDR3 is TGTGCCAGCAGTTTACAAGGACAGGTCTATGGCTACACCTTC.

This clone appeared once. CDR3 amino acids: CASRGAGSRETQYF. CDR3 DNA: TGTGCCAGCAGAGGGGCGGGGTCTCGGGAGACCCAGTACTTC. The V gene is TRBV2, the J gene TRBJ2-5, with D possibly matching TRBD2 (6 bases). Trimming took off 6 bases at V and 5 bases at J, with 16 bases between the two ends. The CDR3 runs to 14 residues. The V gene's germline CDR1 is SNHLY and CDR2 FYNNEI. Full variable domain (rest looked up from reference TRBV2 and TRBJ2-5): EPEVTQTPSHQVTQMGQEVILRCVPISNHLYFYWYRQILGQKVEFLVSFYNNEISEKSEIFDDQFSVERPDGSNFTLKIRSTKLEDSAMYFCASRGAGSRETQYFGPGTRLLVL.

The V and J genes are TRBV18 and TRBJ1-6, with D possibly matching TRBD1 (6 bases). Per germline, CDR1 KGHSH and CDR2 LQKENI. With 4 bases removed from V and 8 bases from J, the gap between germline ends came to 15 bases. CDR3 length equals 15 residues. The CDR3 protein is CASSLSRGGDSPLHF. The CDR3 DNA reads TGTGCCAGCTCACTTTCCAGGGGCGGCGATTCACCCCTCCACTTT.

J is TRBJ2-7 and V is TRBV10-3; TRBD1 matches at 8 bases. Trimming cost V 0 bases and J 4 bases; bases outside gene matches: 11. Germline loops: CDR1 ENHRY, CDR2 SYGVKD. The CDR3 contains 17 residues. The CDR3 DNA sequence: TGTGCCATCAGTGAGTCGAATCAGGCAGGGGGCATATACGAGCAGTACTTC. This translates into CAISESNQAGGIYEQYF.

CDR3 amino acids: CASSPQTSGRVYNEQFF. The CDR3, as DNA: TGTGCCAGCAGCCCCCAGACTAGCGGGAGGGTCTACAATGAGCAGTTCTTC. The gene calls are TRBV27 and TRBJ2-1; 14 bases fit TRBD2. V dropped 6 bases and J dropped 3; count of bases not matched to a gene: 7. Germline V lookup: CDR1 MNHEY, CDR2 SMNVEV (reference sequence). CDR3 size: 17 residues.

This chain links TRBV7-2 with TRBJ2-5, with 7 bases fitting TRBD1. Germline CDR1 SGHTA, CDR2 FQGNSA. V lost 5 bases and J lost 5; bases outside the gene matches: 5. The CDR3 is 13 residues long. The CDR3 nucleotides are TGTGCCAGCAGCCCAGACAGGGTTGAGACCCAGTACTTC. Protein sequence: CASSPDRVETQYF.

The chain carries TRBV9 and TRBJ1-2, with a weak D call TRBD1 (6 bases). The CDR3 has 18 residues. The germline CDR1 and CDR2 sequences are SGDLS and YYNGEE. V lost 4 bases, J lost 4 bases, and 26 bases lay in between. The DNA of the CDR3 is TGTGCCAGCAGCCCCTCCCCGGGACACCCCGAAGGATCCTATGGCTACACCTTC. Translation gives CASSPSPGHPEGSYGYTF.

The chain couples TRBV6-2 or TRBV6-3 to TRBJ1-6; TRBD1 agrees at 7 bases. The CDR3 has 16 residues. Germline V gene lookup returns CDR1 MNHEY and CDR2 SVGEGT. J was trimmed by 6 bases and V by 4 bases; bases with no gene match: 9. CDR3 residues: CASSSSLGQINSPLHF. The CDR3 DNA sequence: TGTGCCAGCAGTTCATCGTTGGGACAGATTAATTCACCCCTCCACTTT.

This chain uses TRBV5-6 with TRBJ2-3; no reliable D call. The germline V gene encodes CDR1 SGHDT and CDR2 YYEEEE. V gave up 1 base and J gave up 3 bases, with 12 bases separating them. The CDR3 spans 15 residues. The DNA of the CDR3 is TGTGCCAGCAGCTTGTCGGTCGAAAAGACAGATACGCAGTATTTT. Its protein is CASSLSVEKTDTQYF.

V usage is TRBV5-1 and J usage is TRBJ1-2, with TRBD1 matching over 7 bases. V lost 3 bases, J lost 4 bases, and 3 bases stayed unmatched. CDR1 SGHRS and CDR2 YFSETQ come from the germline V gene. The CDR3 totals 13 residues. CDR3: CASSWDSGYGYTF. CDR3 DNA sequence: TGCGCCAGCAGCTGGGACAGCGGCTATGGCTACACCTTC.

This clone was counted only a few times. This chain links TRBV27 with TRBJ1-3; TRBD1 is a possible D gene (5 bases). Germline V gives CDR1 MNHEY, CDR2 SMNVEV (reference sequence). The CDR3 totals 14 residues. Trimming cost V 2 bases and J 4 bases, with 9 bases left between them. In nucleotides, the CDR3 is TGTGCCAGCAGTTTAAGGGGAGGGGGAAACACCATATATTTT. Residues: CASSLRGGGNTIYF.

This sequence joins TRBV2 and TRBJ1-5; D is unclear. V shed 1 base and J shed 6 bases, with 10 bases lying between them. This CDR3 has 14 residues. Germline V CDR1 and CDR2: SNHLY, FYNNEI. CDR3 protein: CASSEVEVTQPQHF. CDR3 in DNA: TGTGCCAGCAGTGAAGTAGAGGTTACTCAGCCCCAGCATTTT.

This rearrangement joins TRBV6-1 to TRBJ1-5, with D unresolved. V shed 1 base and J shed 3 bases, with 10 bases lying between them. Per the germline V gene, CDR1 is MNHNS and CDR2 is SASEGT. This CDR3 is built from 15 residues. CDR3 DNA sequence: TGTGCCAGCAGTGAAGGTGAGGGAGACAATCAGCCCCAGCATTTT. Translating it yields CASSEGEGDNQPQHF.

V gene TRBV18 combines with J gene TRBJ2-5; a possible D gene is TRBD2 (6 bases). The germline CDR1 and CDR2 sequences are KGHSH and LQKENI. The CDR3 is made up of 16 amino acids. V lost 5 bases and J 4 bases, leaving 20 bases between the germline ends. The CDR3 DNA reads as TGTGCCAGCTCAAAAAGCCGGGAGTTAGTAGGAGAGACCCAGTACTTC. This translates into CASSKSRELVGETQYF.

The chain couples TRBV28 to TRBJ2-7; tentatively, D is TRBD2 (6 bases). Between the trimmed V and J ends, which lost 3 bases and 6 bases, there was a span of 18 bases. The CDR3 length is 15 residues. Germline lookup yields CDR1 MDHEN and CDR2 SYDVKM. CDR3 coding DNA: TGTGCCAGCAGTTTCCCGGTGGGGGGATTGGGCGAGCAGTACTTC. This gives the protein CASSFPVGGLGEQYF.

The chain joins TRBV9 to TRBJ2-3; 15 nucleotides align to TRBD2. Germline CDR1 reads SGDLS; CDR2 reads YYNGEE. The CDR3 is made up of 17 amino acids. V gave up 2 bases and J gave up 2 bases; unmatched junction bases: 3. The CDR3 is CASSVGLAGGFTDTQYF. Here the CDR3 DNA reads TGTGCCAGCAGCGTGGGACTAGCGGGAGGTTTCACAGATACGCAGTATTTT. The complete variable domain, with remaining parts taken from reference TRBV9 and TRBJ2-3, reads DSGVTQTPKHLITATGQRVTLRCSPRSGDLSVYWYQQSLDQGLQFLIQYYNGEERAKGNILERFSAQQFPDLHSELNLSSLELGDSALYFCASSVGLAGGFTDTQYFGPGTRLTVL.

The DNA for the CDR3 is TGTGCCAGCAGCCAAGGTCAGGTAAACACTGAAGCTTTCTTT. It codes for CASSQGQVNTEAFF. The rearrangement uses TRBV3-1 (or the pseudogene TRBV3-2) and TRBJ1-1; the D is unclear. The CDR3 length is 14 residues. V was clipped by 1 base and J by 2 bases, with 8 bases between them. Germline CDR1 is LGHDT and CDR2 is YNNKEL (reference sequence).

V and J are TRBV5-1 and TRBJ1-1; D gene unclear. The CDR3 runs to 13 residues. V was clipped by 2 bases and J by 3 bases, with 8 bases between them. Germline lookup yields CDR1 SGHRS and CDR2 YFSETQ. CDR3 residues: CASSFQVDTEAFF. The CDR3 DNA follows: TGCGCCAGCAGCTTTCAGGTTGACACTGAAGCTTTCTTT. The full variable domain, completed using reference TRBV5-1 and TRBJ1-1, is KAGVTQTPRYLIKTRGQQVTLSCSPISGHRSVSWYQQTPGQGLQFLFEYFSETQRNKGNFPGRFSGRQFSNSRSEMNVSTLELGDSALYLCASSFQVDTEAFFGQGTRLTVV.

V usage is TRBV11-2 and J usage is TRBJ1-2; D remains ambiguous. Germline CDR1 is SGHAT and CDR2 is FQNNGV. The CDR3 consists of 13 residues. Trimming took off 6 bases at V and 7 bases at J, with 15 bases between the two ends. CDR3 protein: CASRERGSGGYTF. In nucleotides, the CDR3 is TGTGCCAGCAGGGAACGGGGAAGTGGTGGCTACACCTTC.

The chain has TRBV18 and TRBJ2-7, with D possibly TRBD1 on 6 matching bases. Germline V lookup: CDR1 KGHSH, CDR2 LQKENI. CDR3 length: 18 amino acids. The V and J ends lost 3 bases and 4 bases respectively, with 25 bases between them. The CDR3 DNA sequence: TGTGCCAGCTCACCTCGGGACACACAGGTAGCCCTCTTGTACGAGCAGTACTTC. It is translated as CASSPRDTQVALLYEQYF.

The J gene is TRBJ1-3, the V gene TRBV25-1, with 7 bases aligning to TRBD1. Unmatched junction bases numbered 2, after V lost 8 bases and J lost 1 base. Germline-derived CDR1 and CDR2 are MGHDK and SYGVNS. There are 13 residues in the CDR3. CDR3 residues: CASSTGSGNTIYF. The CDR3 DNA reads TGTGCCAGCTCGACAGGGTCTGGAAACACCATATATTTT.

V and J are TRBV7-3 and TRBJ2-3, with D perhaps TRBD1 (5 bases). The CDR3 is 13 amino acids. Trimming removed 5 bases from V and 1 base from J, with 7 bases in between. Germline V gene data show CDR1 as SGHTA and CDR2 as FQGTGA. The DNA of the CDR3 is TGTGCCAGCAGCCAGGGTGGCACAGATACGCAGTATTTT. Its protein product is CASSQGGTDTQYF.